The clone carrying this T cell receptor (beta chain) was counted a few times. Its target is not known. This record belongs to a study of molecular identifiers for immune sequencing clone quantification. Whole-study context: The replicate experiment used RNA from approximately 20,000 or 100,000 naive CD8 cells. This RNA was split into five aliquots, and four of them were sequenced.

TCRdb independently ran MiXCR on the PCR reads; one entry per CDR3 protein. The sample holds about half a million distinct CDR3 sequences, about a fifth seen once. Study findings and constraints: Molecules of identical TCR sharing a barcode could underestimate highly expanded clone sizes. Spiked TCR RNA from one Jurkat cell reportedly showed up when mixed among 800,000 to 1,000,000 naive cells.

The TCR originated in a human donor in good health. Some libraries in this study had Jurkat cell RNA spiked in. Sequenced: naive CD8+ T cells from blood, with Jurkat cell RNA spiked in. Stated subset: FACS-sorted CD8+CD4-CCR7+CD45RA+ naive T cells.

Here the CDR3 DNA reads TGTGCCAGCAGCTTTCCCAGTGCAGGGGGGCAGATGGGCACCGGGGAGCTGTTTTTT. It specifies CASSFPSAGGQMGTGELFF. The chain has TRBV7-2 and TRBJ2-2, with TRBD1 as a possible D gene (7 bases). The V gene's germline CDR1 is SGHTA and CDR2 FQGNSA. The CDR3 totals 19 residues. The V gene lost 3 bases and the J gene lost 4 bases, with 24 bases spanning the gap.